This T cell receptor (beta chain) was captured in a study of T cell responses to AZD1222 COVID-19 vaccine. Sequenced by immunoSEQ multiplex PCR; TCRdb stores in-frame clones only, minus some. The data show some 130,000 clones, 90% seen once. Germline CDR1 and CDR2: LNHDA and SQIVND (reference sequence). Trimming took off 5 bases at V and 7 bases at J, with 12 bases between the two ends. This CDR3 has 14 residues. This sequence was found in an adult in good health. The chain has TRBV19 and TRBJ1-6; D uncertain. The input for sequencing was peripheral blood, taken on day 0 of AZD1222 vaccination. This chain's CDR3 is CASSASGWNSPLHF. CDR3 coding DNA: TGTGCCAGTAGTGCCAGCGGGTGGAATTCACCCCTCCACTTT.